This is a list of T cell receptor beta chains from one sample in a study of blood T cell repertoires in COVID-19. The protocol was immunoSEQ multiplex PCR, while the TCRdb copy is restricted to in-frame clones and leaves out a portion. The table records approximately 220,000 clones, 88% of them present only once. Input material: PBMCs or T cells enriched from blood (not recorded which). The receptors stem from a woman aged 25 to 39 who had recovered from COVID-19. Each CDR3 is given with its conserved first and last residue. The order of the fields is V gene, J gene, D gene, CDR3 protein. D genes are given only for firm matches.

>TRBV18|TRBJ2-3|-
CASSPGGSSDTQYF
>TRBV16|TRBJ1-2|-
CASSQSSRGAIYGYTF
>TRBV29-1|TRBJ2-7|-
CSVELNSGVGEQYF
>TRBV7-2|TRBJ2-5|-
CASSLYVQETQYF
>TRBV5-6|TRBJ1-2|-
CASSRVDLRASYGYTF
>TRBV28|TRBJ1-2|-
CASSPPGLTNYGYTF
>TRBV9|TRBJ1-2|TRBD1
CASSARVWRQGAHYGYTF
>TRBV7-9|TRBJ1-1|-
CASSLQAGTEAFF
>TRBV5-1|TRBJ2-6|-
CASSLDVTSSGANVLTF
>TRBV7-2|TRBJ2-6|-
CASSFVLSGANVLTF
>TRBV27|TRBJ2-7|TRBD1
CASSSRRDRTTYEQYF
>TRBV4-2|TRBJ2-7|-
CASSSPPRVYEQYF
>TRBV6-2/TRBV6-3|TRBJ2-1|TRBD2
CASSYKRGSYNEQFF
>TRBV6-1|TRBJ2-7|-
CASSEGRGSYEQYF
>TRBV5-1|TRBJ1-2|-
CASSLETTGSVGYTF
>TRBV25-1|TRBJ1-2|TRBD1
CASSEGRTGLNGYTF
>TRBV11-3|TRBJ2-3|-
CASSSGTDGGTDTQYF
>TRBV7-7|TRBJ2-5|TRBD1
CASSVNTGGETQYF
>TRBV5-1|TRBJ1-4|-
CASSLTGINEKLFF
>TRBV11-2|TRBJ1-1|TRBD1
CASSPGQGAQRREAFF
>TRBV6-2/TRBV6-3|TRBJ1-1|TRBD1
CASSYPRTGHSWTEAFF
>TRBV6-5|TRBJ2-7|TRBD2
CASSLLLGLGYEQYF
>TRBV19|TRBJ1-2|-
CASSIGRGSYGYTF
>TRBV6-5|TRBJ2-1|TRBD1
CASTSTGPGNEQFF
>TRBV4-2|TRBJ1-4|-
CASSQGLRQDEKLFF
>TRBV7-9|TRBJ1-2|-
CASSRDSLYGYTF